These 30 T cell receptor beta chains were all obtained from the same sample, sequenced in a study of T cell responses to AZD1222 COVID-19 vaccine. TCRdb's copy holds only in-frame clones and misses some; the assay was immunoSEQ multiplex PCR. The data contain about 96,000 clones, 90% of them seen just once; the ten biggest clones take up 26%. The sequencing used peripheral blood, collected on day 0 of AZD1222 vaccination. The origin of the receptors is an adult in good health.

This rearrangement joins TRBV7-6 to TRBJ1-5; a possible D gene is TRBD1 (5 bases). V shed 0 bases and J shed 2 bases, with 14 bases lying between them. Per the germline V gene, CDR1 is SGHVS and CDR2 is FNYEAQ. The CDR3 is 17 amino acids. In DNA, the CDR3 is TGTGCCAGCAGCTTAGCGCAGGGAAGAATTGGCAATCAGCCCCAGCATTTT. Protein sequence: CASSLAQGRIGNQPQHF. Supplemented by reference TRBV7-6 and TRBJ1-5, the full variable domain reads GAGVSQSPRYKVTKRGQDVALRCDPISGHVSLYWYRQALGQGPEFLTYFNYEAQQDKSGLPNDRFSAERPEGSISTLTIQRTEQRDSAMYRCASSLAQGRIGNQPQHFGDGTRLSIL.

This chain joins TRBV19 and TRBJ1-2, with TRBD1 matching 8 bases. This CDR3 contains 14 residues. Germline assignment: CDR1 LNHDA and CDR2 SQIVND (reference sequence). The V and J ends lost 6 bases and 9 bases, in that order; junction bases with no gene match: 12. The CDR3 is CASSRGQGGWSYTF. DNA for the CDR3: TGTGCCAGTAGCCGCGGACAGGGCGGGTGGAGCTACACCTTC.

The J gene is TRBJ2-3, the V gene TRBV27; no firm D call. Between the trimmed V and J ends, which lost 8 bases and 7 bases, there was a span of 13 bases. The CDR3 extends over 12 amino acids. Germline CDR1 MNHEY, CDR2 SMNVEV (reference sequence). The CDR3 bases are TGTGCCAGCTCCATTAGTGGATATACGCAGTATTTT. Its translation: CASSISGYTQYF.

A few counts support this clone. This sequence joins TRBV13 and TRBJ2-7, with D perhaps being TRBD1 or TRBD2 (5 bases each). CDR3 length: 15 residues. Germline CDR1 PRHDT, CDR2 FYEKMQ (reference sequence). Trimming pared 4 bases from V and 2 bases from J, leaving 15 bases between. The DNA of the CDR3 is TGTGCCAGCAGCTCACCTGGGACGGACACCTACGAGCAGTACTTC. Translation: CASSSPGTDTYEQYF.

This clone was counted once. J is TRBJ2-3 and V is TRBV19, with 12 bases lining up with TRBD2. Unmatched junction bases numbered 14, after V lost 9 bases and J lost 1 base. Germline CDR1 is LNHDA and CDR2 is SQIVND (reference sequence). This CDR3 is built from 18 residues. CDR3 sequence (DNA): TGTGCCAGAGAGACGACTAGCGGGAGTATCGGTGGCACAGATACGCAGTATTTT. As protein: CARETTSGSIGGTDTQYF. The full variable domain, in which reference TRBV19 and TRBJ2-3 provide the parts outside the CDR3, is DGGITQSPKYLFRKEGQNVTLSCEQNLNHDAMYWYRQDPGQGLRLIYYSQIVNDFQKGDIAEGYSVSREKKESFPLTVTSAQKNPTAFYLCARETTSGSIGGTDTQYFGPGTRLTVL.

This chain links TRBV27 with TRBJ2-1; 10 bases map to TRBD1. Germline V gives CDR1 MNHEY, CDR2 SMNVEV (reference sequence). This CDR3 has 17 residues. V gave up 5 bases and J gave up 1 base; unmatched junction bases: 8. CDR3 loop: CASSQRPGQGSYNEQFF. CDR3 nucleotides: TGTGCCAGCAGTCAACGCCCGGGACAGGGGTCCTACAATGAGCAGTTCTTC.

The chain is built from TRBV12-3 or TRBV12-4 and TRBJ1-2; D is unclear. The CDR3 contains 13 residues. Trimming took 3 bases from V and 7 from J, leaving 12 bases between them. This CDR3 reads CASSFQPSTGYTF. The CDR3 DNA is TGTGCCAGCAGTTTTCAGCCGTCTACTGGCTACACCTTC.

The rearrangement joins TRBV19 to TRBJ2-1; the D is unclear. This CDR3 spans 19 amino acids. Germline V gene lookup returns CDR1 LNHDA and CDR2 SQIVND (reference sequence). V lost 3 bases and J 0 bases, leaving 21 bases between the germline ends. This CDR3 is CASSIGLSTAQSSYNEQFF. CDR3 coding DNA: TGTGCCAGTAGTATTGGTCTCTCCACTGCACAGAGCTCCTACAATGAGCAGTTCTTC.

The gene calls are TRBV11-2 and TRBJ1-2; 8 bases are shared with TRBD1. With 5 bases clipped from V and 8 bases from J, the junction kept 10 bases outside the gene matches. This CDR3 contains 14 residues. Germline V gene data show CDR1 as SGHAT and CDR2 as FQNNGV. DNA for the CDR3: TGTGCCAGCAGCCAGGGGGCAGCCCGCTCAGGCTACACCTTC. Translating it yields CASSQGAARSGYTF. Supplemented by reference TRBV11-2 and TRBJ1-2, the full variable domain reads EAGVAQSPRYKIIEKRQSVAFWCNPISGHATLYWYQQILGQGPKLLIQFQNNGVVDDSQLPKDRFSAERLKGVDSTLKIQPAKLEDSAVYLCASSQGAARSGYTFGSGTRLTVV.

The CDR3 nucleotides read TGTGCCAGCAGTTTTCCGGGACAGATGGCAGATACGCAGTATTTT. This sequence encodes CASSFPGQMADTQYF. This chain uses TRBV28 with TRBJ2-3, with TRBD1 matching over 7 bases. In germline, CDR1 is MDHEN, CDR2 SYDVKM. The CDR3 is 15 residues long. Unmatched junction bases numbered 7, after V lost 3 bases and J lost 4 bases.

The V and J genes are TRBV19 and TRBJ1-2; D unclear. The V gene's germline CDR1 is LNHDA and CDR2 SQIVND (reference sequence). V dropped 11 bases and J dropped 2 bases, with 15 bases sitting between them. CDR3 length: 13 residues. CDR3 amino acids: CASEGPLNYGYTF. The CDR3 DNA is TGTGCCTCGGAAGGTCCCCTAAACTATGGCTACACCTTC. The whole variable domain, filled in from reference TRBV19 and TRBJ1-2, reads DGGITQSPKYLFRKEGQNVTLSCEQNLNHDAMYWYRQDPGQGLRLIYYSQIVNDFQKGDIAEGYSVSREKKESFPLTVTSAQKNPTAFYLCASEGPLNYGYTFGSGTRLTVV.

The chain is built from TRBV5-1 and TRBJ1-5, with TRBD1 as a possible D gene (6 bases). V was clipped by 0 bases and J by 3 bases, with 7 bases between them. The CDR3 has 14 residues. The germline CDR1 and CDR2 sequences are SGHRS and YFSETQ. The DNA of the CDR3 is TGCGCCAGCAGCTTGGGACAGGACAATCAGCCCCAGCATTTT. Amino acids: CASSLGQDNQPQHF.

V gene TRBV28 combines with J gene TRBJ2-4; no clear D. This CDR3 contains 11 residues. Trimming took off 7 bases at V and 5 bases at J, with 6 bases between the two ends. Germline V gene sequence: CDR1 MDHEN, CDR2 SYDVKM. DNA for the CDR3: TGTGCCAGCACAGGCGAAAACATTCAGTACTTC. Its translation: CASTGENIQYF.

The chain employs TRBV24-1 and TRBJ2-7; the D call may be TRBD1 or TRBD2 (6 bases each). V shed 0 bases and J shed 2 bases, with 16 bases lying between them. CDR3 length: 17 amino acids. The germline gives CDR1 KGHDR, CDR2 SFDVKD. The DNA of the CDR3 is TGTGCCACCAGTGATTTGCTCGGGGGCAGACAGACCTACGAGCAGTACTTC. Protein sequence: CATSDLLGGRQTYEQYF.

The chain recombines TRBV27 with TRBJ1-5; 9 bases are shared with TRBD1. Unmatched junction bases numbered 0, after V lost 3 bases and J lost 6 bases. Per the germline V gene, CDR1 is MNHEY and CDR2 is SMNVEV (reference sequence). The CDR3 loop spans 13 amino acids. CDR3 DNA sequence: TGTGCCAGCAGTTTGGGACAGGGTCAGCCCCAGCATTTT. This sequence encodes CASSLGQGQPQHF.

V is TRBV4-3 and J is TRBJ1-4; D remains unclear. V gave up 0 bases and J gave up 4 bases, with 12 bases separating them. Germline CDR1 LGHNA, CDR2 YSLEER. The length of the CDR3 is 16 residues. CDR3 sequence: CASSQDISGLNEKLFF. Written as DNA, the CDR3 is TGCGCCAGCAGCCAAGATATCTCAGGTCTTAATGAAAAACTGTTTTTT.

Written as DNA, the CDR3 is TGCAGTGCTAGTGCCCCCCGTCGAGGGGGGGATAGCCCCTACGAGCAGTACTTC. It is translated as CSASAPRRGGDSPYEQYF. The chain is built from TRBV20-1 and TRBJ2-7, with D maybe TRBD2 (7 bases). The CDR3 spans 18 residues. Germline CDR1 reads DFQATT; CDR2 reads SNEGSKA (reference sequence). V was clipped by 3 bases and J by 2 bases, with 26 bases between them.

The chain joins TRBV18 to TRBJ1-2; D is perhaps TRBD1 (5 bases). The germline CDR1 and CDR2 sequences are KGHSH and LQKENI. The CDR3 runs 14 residues. Trimming left V 2 bases short and J 1 base short, with 8 bases between. CDR3 bases: TGTGCCAGCTCACCATACGACAGTAACTATGGCTACACCTTC. Residues: CASSPYDSNYGYTF.

The rearrangement links TRBV19 to TRBJ2-7; D gene ambiguous. From germline, CDR1 is LNHDA and CDR2 SQIVND (reference sequence). Trimming cost V 6 bases and J 3 bases, with 15 bases left between them. CDR3 size: 14 residues. Here the CDR3 DNA reads TGTGCCAGTAGAGCTGGGCTCCCGAACTACGAGCAGTACTTC. Protein sequence: CASRAGLPNYEQYF. Full variable domain (missing parts from reference TRBV19 and TRBJ2-7): DGGITQSPKYLFRKEGQNVTLSCEQNLNHDAMYWYRQDPGQGLRLIYYSQIVNDFQKGDIAEGYSVSREKKESFPLTVTSAQKNPTAFYLCASRAGLPNYEQYFGPGTRLTVT.

The chain has TRBV6-2 or TRBV6-3 and TRBJ2-4, with TRBD1 matching 9 bases. After removal of 2 bases from V and 8 bases from J, the junction contained 16 bases not matched to a gene. This CDR3 contains 18 residues. CDR1 and CDR2 from the germline V gene are MNHEY and SVGEGT. The CDR3 bases are TGTGCCAGCAGTTACCTAACCGGCCGGGACAGGGACGTAGACATTCAGTACTTC. Its protein is CASSYLTGRDRDVDIQYF.

The chain joins TRBV5-1 to TRBJ2-1; 9 nucleotides line up with TRBD2. This CDR3 contains 18 residues. Germline V gives CDR1 SGHRS, CDR2 YFSETQ. With V trimmed by 0 bases and J by 6 bases, 13 bases remained unmatched. CDR3 nucleotide sequence: TGCGCCAGCAGCTTGGGGGTAGCGGGAGCCCTCCTCTCCAATGAGCAGTTCTTC. This encodes CASSLGVAGALLSNEQFF.

The rearrangement joins TRBV6-5 to TRBJ2-7; D is possibly TRBD1 (6 bases). The CDR3 covers 11 residues. The germline gives CDR1 MNHEY, CDR2 SVGAGI. V was pared by 4 bases and J by 7 bases, with 8 bases between. This CDR3 reads CASSSGVEQYF. In DNA, the CDR3 is TGTGCCAGCAGTTCAGGGGTGGAGCAGTACTTC.

Only one count was recorded for this clone. The rearrangement joins TRBV5-1 to TRBJ2-7; 9 positions match TRBD1. There are 15 residues in the CDR3. CDR1 is SGHRS, CDR2 YFSETQ, per germline. Unmatched junction bases numbered 11, after V lost 7 bases and J lost 3 bases. The CDR3 spells CASQPGSDRGYEQYF. DNA for the CDR3: TGCGCCAGCCAACCGGGGTCGGACAGGGGCTACGAGCAGTACTTC.

This clone was seen once. The V and J genes are TRBV2 and TRBJ1-5; D is unclear. Trimming took off 9 bases at V and 7 bases at J, with 19 bases between the two ends. In germline, CDR1 is SNHLY, CDR2 FYNNEI. The CDR3 is 14 amino acids. The CDR3 DNA is TGTGCCAGTAAAAACGGGCCTCAGGAGCAGCCCCAGCATTTT. The encoded protein is CASKNGPQEQPQHF.

This chain joins TRBV5-1 and TRBJ2-2; TRBD2 agrees at 10 bases. The CDR3 totals 14 residues. Looked up from germline, CDR1 is SGHRS and CDR2 is YFSETQ. Trimming at V came to 7 bases and at J to 10 bases, leaving 10 bases not matched to a gene. The CDR3 coding sequence is TGCGCCAGCGCCCCAGCGGGAGGGCCAACGGAGCTGTTTTTT. It encodes CASAPAGGPTELFF.

The chain has TRBV19 and TRBJ2-2, with 7 nucleotides matching TRBD1. CDR1 and CDR2 from the germline V gene are LNHDA and SQIVND (reference sequence). This CDR3 is 15 amino acids long. V dropped 6 bases and J dropped 4; count of bases not matched to a gene: 8. The CDR3 here is CASSLGQSGTGELFF. CDR3 sequence (DNA): TGTGCCAGTAGCTTGGGACAGTCGGGCACCGGGGAGCTGTTTTTT.

The chain joins TRBV6-7 to TRBJ1-1; 9 nucleotides match TRBD1. TRBV6-7 belongs to the ORF category, with a function that is uncertain. The length of the CDR3 is 19 residues. V lost 5 bases and J lost 6; bases outside the gene matches: 22. The CDR3 sequence is CASSLLRGLRDREDSEAFF. DNA of the CDR3: TGTGCCAGCAGTCTACTCAGGGGCCTCCGGGACAGGGAAGATTCTGAAGCTTTCTTT.

V usage is TRBV7-3 and J usage is TRBJ1-3; 7 bases map to TRBD1. The germline V gene encodes CDR1 SGHTA and CDR2 FQGTGA. The trim removed 5 bases at V and 4 bases at J, leaving 11 bases unmatched. This CDR3 is built from 16 residues. The CDR3 bases are TGTGCCAGCAGCCTAAGGGACAGCTCAACCGGAAACACCATATATTTT. It codes for CASSLRDSSTGNTIYF.

This chain links TRBV28 with TRBJ2-4; D is ambiguous. This CDR3 is built from 16 residues. Trimming took off 2 bases at V and 1 base at J, with 12 bases between the two ends. Germline V lookup: CDR1 MDHEN, CDR2 SYDVKM. The CDR3 DNA reads TGTGCCAGCAGTTTAGGCTCCTTGGGGGCCAAAAACATTCAGTACTTC. It codes for CASSLGSLGAKNIQYF.

This clone was recorded a few times. The chain joins TRBV19 to TRBJ2-7, with D unclear. Germline V gene lookup returns CDR1 LNHDA and CDR2 SQIVND (reference sequence). The CDR3 loop spans 11 amino acids. Trimming shortened V by 10 bases and J by 7 bases, and 14 bases separated the two germline ends. CDR3 bases: TGTGCCACCCAAGGGTCCCGGGAGCAGTACTTC. As protein: CATQGSREQYF.